These T cell receptor beta chains were read from a single sample in a study of blood T cell repertoires in COVID-19. TCRdb's table, derived via immunoSEQ multiplex PCR, lists solely in-frame clones and lacks some. The data show 100,000 to 150,000 clones, more than 85% seen once. What was sequenced was peripheral blood. All receptors come from a man aged 45-65 years with active or convalescent COVID-19. CDR3s include the opening cysteine and the closing phenylalanine or tryptophan. Each record gives: V gene, clone size, D gene, J gene, CDR3 protein, CDR3 DNA. The D gene is left open where the match is weak. Where a row states a size, it is once, few, many or the class of an expanded clone; other rows omit it.

TRBV3-1/TRBV3-2	once	-	TRBJ1-4	CASSQGTVYEKLFF	TGTGCCAGCAGCCAAGGGACAGTTTACGAAAAACTGTTTTTT
TRBV2	-	-	TRBJ1-4	CASSLTQTGVKLFF	TGTGCCAGCAGCCTGACTCAAACGGGTGTAAAACTGTTTTTT
TRBV7-2	-	-	TRBJ1-1	CASSLTALVTEAFF	TGTGCCAGCAGCTTGACAGCTCTGGTAACTGAAGCTTTCTTT
TRBV7-2	-	-	TRBJ2-1	CASSLAPLQYNEQFF	TGTGCCAGCAGCTTAGCCCCCCTACAGTACAATGAGCAGTTCTTC
TRBV5-4	-	TRBD2	TRBJ2-5	CASSLGGRGVQETQYF	TGTGCCAGCAGCTTGGGCGGGCGGGGGGTCCAAGAGACCCAGTACTTC
TRBV12-5	-	-	TRBJ1-2	CASARAGAGYGYTF	TGTGCTAGCGCGCGGGCGGGGGCCGGCTATGGCTACACCTTC
TRBV6-1	-	-	TRBJ2-1	CASSEGGAPYNEQFF	TGTGCCAGCAGTGAAGGTGGGGCCCCCTACAATGAGCAGTTCTTC
TRBV3-1/TRBV3-2	-	-	TRBJ2-3	CASSQVGGGSTDTQYF	TGTGCCAGCAGCCAAGTTGGGGGCGGGAGCACAGATACGCAGTATTTT
TRBV24-1	-	TRBD2	TRBJ2-1	CATALAGGFNEQFF	TGTGCCACCGCACTAGCGGGGGGGTTCAATGAGCAGTTCTTC
TRBV19	-	TRBD2	TRBJ2-1	CASSTSGSRNNEQFF	TGTGCCAGTAGTACTAGCGGGAGCAGGAACAATGAGCAGTTCTTC
TRBV5-6	-	TRBD1	TRBJ2-1	CASSVPGQGNNEQFF	TGTGCCAGCAGCGTCCCGGGACAGGGTAACAATGAGCAGTTCTTC
TRBV27	-	TRBD1	TRBJ1-1	CASSLGTGALNTEAFF	TGTGCCAGCAGTTTAGGGACAGGGGCCTTGAACACTGAAGCTTTCTTT